The 16 T cell receptor beta chains given below trace back to one sample, sequenced in a study of blood T cell repertoires in COVID-19. The table came from immunoSEQ multiplex PCR; TCRdb's copy has only in-frame clones and leaves some out. The sample records 300,000 to 400,000 clones, around 86% being singletons. The sequenced material came from PBMCs or T cells enriched from blood (not recorded which). These receptors were obtained from a woman aged 40 to 55 with acute COVID-19.

The J gene is TRBJ1-6, the V gene TRBV28; the match to TRBD1 covers 11 bases. The V gene end was trimmed by 6 bases and the J gene end by 8 bases; junction bases not matched to a gene: 9. The CDR3 runs to 16 residues. Per the germline V gene, CDR1 is MDHEN and CDR2 is SYDVKM. DNA of the CDR3: TGTGCCAGCAGCCCGGCTGGACAGGGGGCTTATTCACCCCTCCACTTT. Residues: CASSPAGQGAYSPLHF.

The chain joins TRBV2 to TRBJ1-2, with D possibly being TRBD1 (6 bases). This CDR3 has 14 amino acids. Germline assignment: CDR1 SNHLY and CDR2 FYNNEI. V was cut by 8 bases and J by 8 bases, with 21 bases left in between. The CDR3 spells CASGAQGLEGGYTF. The CDR3 DNA reads TGTGCCAGCGGGGCACAGGGCCTTGAGGGGGGCTACACCTTC.

This clone occurred a few times. The chain couples TRBV28 to TRBJ2-5; 9 nucleotides line up with TRBD1. The CDR3 consists of 17 residues. Germline V gene lookup returns CDR1 MDHEN and CDR2 SYDVKM. Trimming at V came to 4 bases and at J to 1 base, leaving 10 bases not matched to a gene. The CDR3 DNA reads TGTGCCAGCAGTTCTAAACAGGGGGCGTACACCCAAGAGACCCAGTACTTC. This translates into CASSSKQGAYTQETQYF.

The rearrangement links TRBV2 to TRBJ1-2; 7 bases fit TRBD1. This CDR3 has 13 residues. V lost 6 bases and J lost 6; bases outside the gene matches: 7. Germline V gene sequence: CDR1 SNHLY, CDR2 FYNNEI. CDR3 amino acids: CASSLDREDGYTF. In DNA form, the CDR3 reads TGTGCCAGCAGCCTCGACAGGGAGGATGGCTACACCTTC.

The gene calls are TRBV29-1 and TRBJ2-3, with 8 bases aligning to TRBD2. The CDR3 consists of 14 residues. Germline CDR1 and CDR2: SQVTM and ANQGSEA. Germline trimming cut 7 bases from V and 4 bases from J; bases unmatched to any gene: 10. CDR3 in amino acids: CSAFQAGVADTQYF. Here the CDR3 DNA reads TGCAGCGCCTTTCAAGCGGGAGTGGCAGATACGCAGTATTTT.

The V gene is TRBV18, the J gene TRBJ2-1; a possible D gene is TRBD1 (5 bases). The CDR3 sequence is 16 residues long. Between the trimmed V and J ends, which lost 1 base and 6 bases, there was a span of 16 bases. Germline CDR1 is KGHSH and CDR2 is LQKENI. Written as DNA, the CDR3 is TGTGCCAGCTCACCACAGGGGCTAGGGGTAACCAATGAGCAGTTCTTC. Encoded protein: CASSPQGLGVTNEQFF.

The V and J genes are TRBV6-5 and TRBJ2-5, with 11 bases matching TRBD1. In germline, CDR1 is MNHEY, CDR2 SVGAGI. V gave up 0 bases and J gave up 4 bases; unmatched junction bases: 4. The CDR3 runs to 16 residues. The CDR3 is CASSYSGTGGIETQYF. DNA for the CDR3: TGTGCCAGCAGTTACTCCGGGACAGGGGGTATAGAGACCCAGTACTTC.

V and J are TRBV7-6 and TRBJ2-7, with TRBD1 matching 10 bases. Looked up from germline, CDR1 is SGHVS and CDR2 is FNYEAQ. V was clipped by 4 bases and J by 3 bases; unmatched bases: 6. The CDR3 contains 15 residues. CDR3 in amino acids: CASSSLRDRGYEQYF. CDR3 in DNA: TGTGCCAGCAGCTCCCTCCGGGACAGGGGCTACGAGCAGTACTTC.

The chain recombines TRBV28 with TRBJ2-2; TRBD1 matches 11 bases. The trim removed 3 bases at V and 7 bases at J, leaving 4 bases unmatched. The CDR3 spans 15 residues. Per the germline V gene, CDR1 is MDHEN and CDR2 is SYDVKM. CDR3 amino acids: CASSFLGTGGGELFF. DNA for the CDR3: TGTGCCAGCAGTTTCTTAGGGACAGGGGGCGGGGAGCTGTTTTTT.

V usage is TRBV7-8 and J usage is TRBJ1-4; TRBD1 is a possible D gene (5 bases). Germline lookup yields CDR1 SGHVS and CDR2 FQNEAQ. This CDR3 has 13 residues. The ends were cut back, 6 bases at V and 11 bases at J, with 16 bases in the middle. CDR3 residues: CASSGQGPRKLFF. The CDR3 bases are TGTGCCAGCAGTGGGCAGGGCCCCCGGAAACTGTTTTTT.

The chain recombines TRBV6-2 or TRBV6-3 with TRBJ1-2; no firm D call. CDR1 and CDR2 from the germline V gene are MNHEY and SVGEGT. The CDR3 covers 12 residues. The germline V and J ends were trimmed by 6 bases and 1 base, with 6 bases remaining between them. In DNA, the CDR3 is TGTGCCAGCAGCGTTAATAACTATGGCTACACCTTC. Residues: CASSVNNYGYTF.

The V gene is TRBV9, the J gene TRBJ2-2; 7 bases map to TRBD1. The CDR3 runs to 14 residues. The trim removed 1 base at V and 8 bases at J, leaving 5 bases unmatched. From germline, CDR1 is SGDLS and CDR2 YYNGEE. The CDR3 DNA is TGTGCCAGCAGCGTACAACAGGGGCTAGGGGAGCTGTTTTTT. Translated: CASSVQQGLGELFF.

The chain's CDR3 is CASTSGDPNTGELFF. The CDR3 DNA reads TGCGCCAGCACAAGCGGCGACCCGAACACCGGGGAGCTGTTTTTT. V is TRBV10-1 and J is TRBJ2-2; D is possibly TRBD2 (5 bases). CDR3 length: 15 amino acids. Per germline, CDR1 WNHNN and CDR2 SYGVQD (reference sequence). Trimming stripped 7 bases from V and 0 bases from J, with 12 bases between.

This rearrangement joins TRBV5-5 to TRBJ2-1; 8 bases line up with TRBD1. The CDR3 is made up of 13 amino acids. The trim removed 4 bases at V and 10 bases at J, leaving 7 bases unmatched. Germline V gene data show CDR1 as SGHKS and CDR2 as YYEKEE (reference sequence). The CDR3 here is CASSRQGAQEQFF. CDR3 DNA sequence: TGTGCCAGCAGCCGTCAGGGGGCGCAGGAGCAGTTCTTC.

The genes are TRBV5-1 and TRBJ2-2, with D perhaps TRBD2 (5 bases). The CDR3 length is 15 residues. V was pared by 1 base and J by 2 bases, with 9 bases between. CDR1 is SGHRS and CDR2 is YFSETQ in the germline V gene. CDR3: CASSLMDSNTGELFF. The CDR3 region has the DNA TGCGCCAGCAGCTTGATGGACTCCAACACCGGGGAGCTGTTTTTT.

The chain combines TRBV10-3 with TRBJ2-1; D remains unclear. Trimming shortened V by 6 bases and J by 8 bases, and 11 bases separated the two germline ends. This CDR3 has 12 residues. Germline-derived CDR1 and CDR2 are ENHRY and SYGVKD. Here the CDR3 reads CAISPSRYEQFF. CDR3 bases: TGTGCCATCAGCCCGAGTCGTTATGAGCAGTTCTTC.